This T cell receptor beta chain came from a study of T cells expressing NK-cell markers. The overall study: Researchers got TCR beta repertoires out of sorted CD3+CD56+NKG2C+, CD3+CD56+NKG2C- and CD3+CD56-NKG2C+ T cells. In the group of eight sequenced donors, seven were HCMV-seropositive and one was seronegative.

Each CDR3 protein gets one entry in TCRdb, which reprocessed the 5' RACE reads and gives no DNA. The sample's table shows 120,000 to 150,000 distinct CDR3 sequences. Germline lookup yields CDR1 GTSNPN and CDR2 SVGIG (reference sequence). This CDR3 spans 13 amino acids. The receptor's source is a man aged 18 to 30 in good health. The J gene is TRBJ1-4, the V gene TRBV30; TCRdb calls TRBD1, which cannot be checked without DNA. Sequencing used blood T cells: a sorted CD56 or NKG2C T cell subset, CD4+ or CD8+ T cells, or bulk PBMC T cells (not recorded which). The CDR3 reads CACQGNPNEKLFF.